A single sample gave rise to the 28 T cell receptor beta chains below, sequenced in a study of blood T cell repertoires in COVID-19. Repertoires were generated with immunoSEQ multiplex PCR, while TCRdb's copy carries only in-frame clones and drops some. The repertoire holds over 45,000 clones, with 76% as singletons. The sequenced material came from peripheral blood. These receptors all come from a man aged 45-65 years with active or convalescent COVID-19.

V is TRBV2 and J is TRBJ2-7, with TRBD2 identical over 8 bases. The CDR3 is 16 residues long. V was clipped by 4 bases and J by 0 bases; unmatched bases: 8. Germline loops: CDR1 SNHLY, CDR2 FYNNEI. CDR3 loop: CASSGLSSGNSYEQYF. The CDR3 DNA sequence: TGTGCCAGCAGTGGTCTGAGTAGCGGGAACTCCTACGAGCAGTACTTC.

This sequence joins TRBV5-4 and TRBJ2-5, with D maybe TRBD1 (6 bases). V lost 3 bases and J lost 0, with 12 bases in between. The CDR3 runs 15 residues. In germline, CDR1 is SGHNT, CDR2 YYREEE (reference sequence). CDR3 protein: CASSSQGQNQETQYF. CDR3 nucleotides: TGTGCCAGCAGCTCCCAGGGGCAAAACCAAGAGACCCAGTACTTC.

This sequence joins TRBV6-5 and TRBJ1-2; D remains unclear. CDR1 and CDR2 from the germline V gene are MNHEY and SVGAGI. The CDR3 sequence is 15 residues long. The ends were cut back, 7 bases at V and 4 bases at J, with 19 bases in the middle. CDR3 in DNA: TGTGCCAGCACCGTCGTATGGTCAGGATCCTATGGCTACACCTTC. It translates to CASTVVWSGSYGYTF.

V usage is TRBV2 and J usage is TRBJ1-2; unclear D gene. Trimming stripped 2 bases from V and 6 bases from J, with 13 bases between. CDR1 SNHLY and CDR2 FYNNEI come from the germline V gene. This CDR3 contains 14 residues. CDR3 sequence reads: CASSERRLVDGYTF. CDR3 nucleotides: TGTGCCAGCAGTGAAAGGCGGCTCGTGGATGGCTACACCTTC.

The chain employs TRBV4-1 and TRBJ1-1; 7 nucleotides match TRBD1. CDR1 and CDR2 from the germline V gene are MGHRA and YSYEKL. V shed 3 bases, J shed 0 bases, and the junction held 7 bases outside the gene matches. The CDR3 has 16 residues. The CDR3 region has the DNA TGCGCCAGCAGCCACCAATTCAGGGGGATGAACACTGAAGCTTTCTTT. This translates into CASSHQFRGMNTEAFF.

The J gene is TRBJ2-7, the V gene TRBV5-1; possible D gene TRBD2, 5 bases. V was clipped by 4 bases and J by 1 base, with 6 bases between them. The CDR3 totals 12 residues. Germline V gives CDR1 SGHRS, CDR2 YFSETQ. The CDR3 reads CASSRGSYEQYF. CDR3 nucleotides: TGCGCCAGCAGCCGGGGATCCTACGAGCAGTACTTC.

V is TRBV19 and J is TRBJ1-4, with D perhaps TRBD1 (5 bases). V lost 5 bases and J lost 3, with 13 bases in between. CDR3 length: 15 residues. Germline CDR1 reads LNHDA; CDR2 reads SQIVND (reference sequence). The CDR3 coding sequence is TGTGCCAGTAGTGCCGAAACAGGATCTAATGAAAAACTGTTTTTT. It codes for CASSAETGSNEKLFF.

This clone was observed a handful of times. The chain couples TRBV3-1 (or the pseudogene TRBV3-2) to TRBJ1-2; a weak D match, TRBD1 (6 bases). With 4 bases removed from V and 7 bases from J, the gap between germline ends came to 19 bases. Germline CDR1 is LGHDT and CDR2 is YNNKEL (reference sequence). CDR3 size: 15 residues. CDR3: CASSPRSGGAGGYTF. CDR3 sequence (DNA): TGTGCCAGCAGCCCCCGTTCGGGGGGCGCAGGTGGCTACACCTTC.

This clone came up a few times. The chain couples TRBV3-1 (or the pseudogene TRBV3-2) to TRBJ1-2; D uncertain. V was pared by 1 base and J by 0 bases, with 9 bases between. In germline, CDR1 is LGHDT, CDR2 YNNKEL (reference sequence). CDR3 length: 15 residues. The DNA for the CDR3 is TGTGCCAGCAGCCAAGGGGCCTCAGCTAACTATGGCTACACCTTC. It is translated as CASSQGASANYGYTF.

The CDR3 sequence: CASSPGGGEGGYTF. CDR3 DNA: TGTGCCAGCAGCCCCGGGGGGGGCGAGGGAGGCTACACCTTC. The V gene is TRBV5-5, the J gene TRBJ1-2; possibly TRBD1 for D (6 bases). The CDR3 runs 14 residues. Germline V lookup: CDR1 SGHKS, CDR2 YYEKEE (reference sequence). The V and J ends lost 4 bases and 8 bases respectively, with 18 bases between them.

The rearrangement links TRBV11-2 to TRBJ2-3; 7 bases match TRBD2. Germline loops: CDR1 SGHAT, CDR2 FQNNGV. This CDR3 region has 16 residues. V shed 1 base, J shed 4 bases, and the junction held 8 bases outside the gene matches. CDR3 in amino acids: CASSLAGGGISDTQYF. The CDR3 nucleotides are TGTGCCAGCAGCTTAGCGGGAGGAGGTATATCAGATACGCAGTATTTT.

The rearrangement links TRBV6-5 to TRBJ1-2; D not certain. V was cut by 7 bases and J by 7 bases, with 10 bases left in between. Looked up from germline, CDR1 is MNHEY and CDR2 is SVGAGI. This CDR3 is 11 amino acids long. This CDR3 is CASIGRFGYTF. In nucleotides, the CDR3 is TGTGCCAGCATCGGGAGGTTTGGCTACACCTTC.

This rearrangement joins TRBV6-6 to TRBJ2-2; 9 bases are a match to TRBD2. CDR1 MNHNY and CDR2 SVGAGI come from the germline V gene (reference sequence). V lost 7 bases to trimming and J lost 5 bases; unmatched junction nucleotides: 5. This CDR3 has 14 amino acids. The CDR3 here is CASMGLAGTGELFF. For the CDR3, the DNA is TGTGCCAGCATGGGGCTAGCGGGGACCGGGGAGCTGTTTTTT.

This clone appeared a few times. In DNA form, the CDR3 reads TGTGCCACCAGACCTCAACAGATTAACTATGGCTACACCTTC. This sequence encodes CATRPQQINYGYTF. This rearrangement joins TRBV24-1 to TRBJ1-2; D call uncertain. The CDR3 is made up of 14 amino acids. With 7 bases removed from V and 1 base from J, the gap between germline ends came to 12 bases. Germline V gene lookup returns CDR1 KGHDR and CDR2 SFDVKD.

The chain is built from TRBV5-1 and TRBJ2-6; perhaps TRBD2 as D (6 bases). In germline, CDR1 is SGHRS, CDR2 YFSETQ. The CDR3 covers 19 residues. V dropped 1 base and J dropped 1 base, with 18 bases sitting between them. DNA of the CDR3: TGCGCCAGCAGCTTGAGATCCGGGACTTCCAGATCTGGGGCCAACGTCCTGACTTTC. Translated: CASSLRSGTSRSGANVLTF.

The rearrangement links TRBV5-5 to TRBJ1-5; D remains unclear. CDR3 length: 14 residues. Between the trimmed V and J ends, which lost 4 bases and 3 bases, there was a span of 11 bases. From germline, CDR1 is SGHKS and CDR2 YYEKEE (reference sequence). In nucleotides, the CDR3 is TGTGCCAGCAGCCAACTACCTTACAATCAGCCCCAGCATTTT. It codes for CASSQLPYNQPQHF.

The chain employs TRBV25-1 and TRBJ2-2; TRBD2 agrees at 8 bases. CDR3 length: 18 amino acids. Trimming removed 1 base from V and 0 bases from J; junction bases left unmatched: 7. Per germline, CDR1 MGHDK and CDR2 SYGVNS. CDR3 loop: CASSEWPAGETNTGELFF. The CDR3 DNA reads TGTGCCAGCAGTGAATGGCCAGCGGGGGAAACGAACACCGGGGAGCTGTTTTTT.

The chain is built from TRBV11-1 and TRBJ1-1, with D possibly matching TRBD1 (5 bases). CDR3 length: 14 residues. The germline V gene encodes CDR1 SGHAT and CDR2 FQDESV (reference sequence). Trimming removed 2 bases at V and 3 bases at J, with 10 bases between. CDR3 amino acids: CASSLYRSDTEAFF. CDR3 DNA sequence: TGTGCCAGCAGCTTATACAGGTCGGACACTGAAGCTTTCTTT.

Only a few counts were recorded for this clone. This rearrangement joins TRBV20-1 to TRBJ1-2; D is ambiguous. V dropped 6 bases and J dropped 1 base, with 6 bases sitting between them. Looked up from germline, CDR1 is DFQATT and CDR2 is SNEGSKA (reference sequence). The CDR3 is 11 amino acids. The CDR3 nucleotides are TGCAGTGCATCAGATAACTATGGCTACACCTTC. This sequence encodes CSASDNYGYTF.

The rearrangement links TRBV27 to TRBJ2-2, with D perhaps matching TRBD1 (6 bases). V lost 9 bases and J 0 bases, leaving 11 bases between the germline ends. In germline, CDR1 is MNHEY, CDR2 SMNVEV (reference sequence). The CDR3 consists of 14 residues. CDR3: CASRQATNTGELFF. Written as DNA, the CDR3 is TGTGCCAGTCGACAGGCCACGAACACCGGGGAGCTGTTTTTT.

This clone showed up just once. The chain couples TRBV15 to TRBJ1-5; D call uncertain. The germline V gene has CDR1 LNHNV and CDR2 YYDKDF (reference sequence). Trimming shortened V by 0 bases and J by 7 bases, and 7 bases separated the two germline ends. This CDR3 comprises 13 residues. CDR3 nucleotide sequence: TGTGCCACCAGCAGAGAAAGAGCCCAGCCCCAGCATTTT. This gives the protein CATSRERAQPQHF.

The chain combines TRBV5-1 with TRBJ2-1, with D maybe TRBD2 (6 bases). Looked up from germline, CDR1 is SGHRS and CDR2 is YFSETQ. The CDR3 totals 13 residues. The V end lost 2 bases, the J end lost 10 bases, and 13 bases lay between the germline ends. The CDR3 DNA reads TGCGCCAGCAGCTTCGGAGGGGCGGCCGAGCAGTTCTTC. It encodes CASSFGGAAEQFF.

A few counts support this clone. The CDR3 coding sequence is TGTGCCAGCAGGGACTTCAGGGGCGGCACTGAAGCTTTCTTT. It codes for CASRDFRGGTEAFF. The chain combines TRBV6-5 with TRBJ1-1; perhaps TRBD1 as D (6 bases). The germline V and J ends were trimmed by 6 bases and 4 bases, with 15 bases remaining between them. The CDR3 length is 14 residues. CDR1 is MNHEY, CDR2 SVGAGI, per germline.

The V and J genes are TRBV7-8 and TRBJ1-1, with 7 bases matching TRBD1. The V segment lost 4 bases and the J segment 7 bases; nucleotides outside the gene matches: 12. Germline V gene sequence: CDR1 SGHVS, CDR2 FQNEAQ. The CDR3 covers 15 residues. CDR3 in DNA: TGTGCCAGCAGCTCTCCCACGACAGGGCCGGTTGAAGCTTTCTTT. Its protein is CASSSPTTGPVEAFF.

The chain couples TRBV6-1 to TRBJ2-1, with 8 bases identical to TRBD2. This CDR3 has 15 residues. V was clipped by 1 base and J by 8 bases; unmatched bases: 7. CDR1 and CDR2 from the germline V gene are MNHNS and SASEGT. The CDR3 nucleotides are TGTGCCAGCAGTGAAGGGGCGGGGGGCGTCGATGAGCAGTTCTTC. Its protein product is CASSEGAGGVDEQFF.

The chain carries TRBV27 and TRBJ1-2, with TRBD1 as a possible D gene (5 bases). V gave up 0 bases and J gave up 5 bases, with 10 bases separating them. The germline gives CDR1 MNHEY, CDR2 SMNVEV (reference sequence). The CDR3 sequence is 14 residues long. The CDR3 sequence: CASSLSRGLYGYTF. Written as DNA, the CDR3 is TGTGCCAGCAGTTTATCGCGGGGCCTTTATGGCTACACCTTC.

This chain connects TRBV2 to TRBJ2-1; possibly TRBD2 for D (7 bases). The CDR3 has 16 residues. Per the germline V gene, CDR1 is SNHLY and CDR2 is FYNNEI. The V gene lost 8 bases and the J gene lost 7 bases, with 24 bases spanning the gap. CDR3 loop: CASVFQGGAFGNEQFF. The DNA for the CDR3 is TGTGCCAGCGTTTTTCAAGGGGGGGCGTTCGGGAATGAGCAGTTCTTC.

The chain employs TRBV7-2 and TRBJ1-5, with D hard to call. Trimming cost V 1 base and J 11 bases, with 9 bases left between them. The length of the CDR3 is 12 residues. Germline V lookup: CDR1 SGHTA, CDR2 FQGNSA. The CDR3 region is CASSLDRSTQHF. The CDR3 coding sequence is TGTGCCAGCAGCTTAGATCGGTCAACCCAGCATTTT. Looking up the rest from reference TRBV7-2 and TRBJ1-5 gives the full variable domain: GAGVSQSPSNKVTEKGKDVELRCDPISGHTALYWYRQSLGQGLEFLIYFQGNSAPDKSGLPSDRFSAERTGGSVSTLTIQRTQQEDSAVYLCASSLDRSTQHFGDGTRLSIL.